A selection of T cell receptor beta chains follows, all from one sample in a study of cytomegalovirus exposure and HLA in healthy donors. Clones were sequenced by immunoSEQ multiplex PCR, and TCRdb holds only the in-frame ones, with some missing. The table lists roughly 88,000 clones, 76% of them singletons. The specimen sequenced was PBMCs. These receptors came from a man aged 25 to 40 in good health and CMV-seropositive. Each CDR3 is given with its conserved first and last residue. A D gene is named only where the DNA matches it firmly. Expanded clones get a size class; other rows say once, few or many, or leave the size out.

D gene,V gene,J gene,clone size,CDR3 DNA,CDR3 protein
NA,TRBV2,TRBJ1-4,few,TGTGCCAGCAGTGCAGATGAAAAACTGTTTTTT,CASSADEKLFF
TRBD2,TRBV6-1,TRBJ2-7,few,TGTGCCAGCCGTGGGGGACTAGCGGGAGGTCTCTACGAGCAGTACTTC,CASRGGLAGGLYEQYF
TRBD2,TRBV5-1,TRBJ2-4,NA,TGCGCCAGCAGAGATTCTAGCGGGAGCTTTAGAGCCAAAAACATTCAGTACTTC,CASRDSSGSFRAKNIQYF
NA,TRBV6-6,TRBJ1-3,NA,TGTGCCAGCAGCCTAGTCGGAAACACCATATATTTT,CASSLVGNTIYF
NA,TRBV19,TRBJ1-2,NA,TGTGCCAGTATCTCTTCGGGGGGCGACTATGGCTACACCTTC,CASISSGGDYGYTF
NA,TRBV7-9,TRBJ1-2,NA,TGTGCCAGCAGCTTAGGAGCAGGGGCCCACTATGGCTACACCTTC,CASSLGAGAHYGYTF
NA,TRBV30,TRBJ2-3,NA,TGTGCCTGGAGTGTAGATGCCAGATTTTATACAGATACGCAGTATTTT,CAWSVDARFYTDTQYF
TRBD1,TRBV6-6,TRBJ2-2,NA,TGTGCCAGCAGTTCCGGGACAGGCCCCAACACCGGGGAGCTGTTTTTT,CASSSGTGPNTGELFF
TRBD2,TRBV27,TRBJ2-1,NA,TGTGCCAGCAGACTCGGGGGGGCTCAATACAATGAGCAGTTCTTC,CASRLGGAQYNEQFF
TRBD1,TRBV15,TRBJ1-5,NA,TGTGCCACCAGCAGAGATCTTCCCGGACAGGGGCATCAGCCCCAGCATTTT,CATSRDLPGQGHQPQHF
NA,TRBV6-6,TRBJ2-3,NA,TGTGCCAGCAGTTATTCAGGGCCGCCTACAGATACGCAGTATTTT,CASSYSGPPTDTQYF
NA,TRBV9,TRBJ1-1,NA,TGTGCCAGCAGCGTAACCGGACAGAACACTGAAGCTTTCTTT,CASSVTGQNTEAFF
TRBD1,TRBV18,TRBJ1-2,NA,TGTGCCAGCTCACCCGTAACAGGGGAAGGGGGCTACACCTTC,CASSPVTGEGGYTF
TRBD1,TRBV19,TRBJ2-5,few,TGTGCCAGTAGTATAATTTCCGGGACAGGTCAAGAGACCCAGTACTTC,CASSIISGTGQETQYF
NA,TRBV6-6,TRBJ2-2,NA,TGTGCCAGCACCATACAGGGACAAAACACCGGGGAGCTGTTTTTT,CASTIQGQNTGELFF
TRBD1,TRBV9,TRBJ2-6,many,TGTGCCAGCAGCCCCAGGGACAGTCTCTCTGGGGCCAACGTCCTGACTTTC,CASSPRDSLSGANVLTF
TRBD1,TRBV5-1,TRBJ2-5,NA,TGCGCCAGCAGCTTGGGTTGGGGGACAGGCCCACAAGAGACCCAGTACTTC,CASSLGWGTGPQETQYF
TRBD2,TRBV4-1,TRBJ2-1,NA,TGCGCCAGCAGCCAAGAGATGGGACTAGGTTCCTACAATGAGCAGTTCTTC,CASSQEMGLGSYNEQFF
TRBD2,TRBV2,TRBJ2-1,NA,TGTGCCAGCTCTTTGGGCGGGGGGTCCAATGAGCAGTTCTTC,CASSLGGGSNEQFF
TRBD1,TRBV27,TRBJ2-7,NA,TGTGCCAGCAGGCTCGGGACAGGACGGGTCTACGAGCAGTACTTC,CASRLGTGRVYEQYF
TRBD1,TRBV2,TRBJ1-2,NA,TGTGCCAGCCCGACAGGGGTTTGGGACGGCTACACCTTC,CASPTGVWDGYTF
NA,TRBV30,TRBJ1-1,NA,TGTGCCTGGAGCCCGGGACTGATTCTTGAAGCTTTCTTT,CAWSPGLILEAFF
NA,TRBV5-6,TRBJ2-1,NA,TGTGCCAGCAGCTTGTGGGGGGTAGGTAGCGGAACCAATGAGCAGTTCTTC,CASSLWGVGSGTNEQFF
NA,TRBV19,TRBJ1-6,NA,TGTGCCAGTAATCAACAGAATACACCCCTCCACTTT,CASNQQNTPLHF
TRBD1,TRBV5-1,TRBJ2-1,NA,TGCGCCAGCAGCGGGACAGGGGGTACCGATGAGCAGTTCTTC,CASSGTGGTDEQFF
NA,TRBV9,TRBJ1-2,NA,TGTGCCAGCAGTGACGGCAGGAATTTCTATGGCTACACCTTC,CASSDGRNFYGYTF
TRBD1,TRBV12-5,TRBJ2-1,NA,TGTGCTAGTGGTTTGCCTTCTAAGACGGGACAGGGTTACTACAATGAGCAGTTCTTC,CASGLPSKTGQGYYNEQFF
TRBD2,TRBV6-4,TRBJ2-2,NA,TGTGCCAGCAGTGTCAATTGGGGACTACTGAACACCGGGGAGCTGTTTTTT,CASSVNWGLLNTGELFF
TRBD2,TRBV4-2,TRBJ2-3,NA,TGTGCCAGCAGCCCCCAGGGAGGGACAGATACGCAGTATTTT,CASSPQGGTDTQYF
NA,TRBV4-1,TRBJ1-5,NA,TGCGCCAGCAGTCCAAATCCGGGGTCGGAGAGTGGTGATCAGCCCCAGCATTTT,CASSPNPGSESGDQPQHF
NA,TRBV9,TRBJ2-5,NA,TGTGCCAGCAGCGTAGGGGCGCAGTTACAAGAGACCCAGTACTTC,CASSVGAQLQETQYF
NA,TRBV6-1,TRBJ1-5,once,TGTGCCAGCAGTGAAGGAGGGGGGGGAAGCAATCAGCCCCAGCATTTT,CASSEGGGGSNQPQHF
TRBD1,TRBV10-3,TRBJ1-5,NA,TGTGCCATAGGGGACAGGGGTAGAAATCAGCCCCAGCATTTT,CAIGDRGRNQPQHF
NA,TRBV6-5,TRBJ1-5,NA,TGTGCCAGCAGTCCCCGTGGAGGGAGCAATCAGCCCCAGCATTTT,CASSPRGGSNQPQHF
NA,TRBV9,TRBJ2-3,NA,TGTGCCAGCAGCGTAGCTAGCATCAGGACCACAGATACGCAGTATTTT,CASSVASIRTTDTQYF
NA,TRBV7-9,TRBJ1-5,NA,TGTGCCAGCAGCTACCAGGGTGGCAATCAGCCCCAGCATTTT,CASSYQGGNQPQHF